This is a list of T cell receptor beta chains from one sample in a study of cytomegalovirus exposure and HLA in healthy donors. Clones were sequenced by immunoSEQ multiplex PCR, and TCRdb holds only the in-frame ones, with some missing. Among nearly 200,000 clones listed, about 77% were seen once. Material: PBMCs. The receptors shown here come from a woman aged 25-40 years in good health and CMV-seropositive. CDR3s include the opening cysteine and the closing phenylalanine or tryptophan. D genes are given only for firm matches.

j_call | d_call | cdr3_length | v_call | cdr3_aa
TRBJ1-2 | - | 17 | TRBV7-2 | CASSPGPGLPVSMATTF
TRBJ1-4 | - | 15 | TRBV7-2 | CASSALGGADEKLFF
TRBJ2-2 | TRBD1 | 15 | TRBV5-1 | CASSLSRQGLGELFF
TRBJ1-1 | - | 14 | TRBV5-1 | CASSFRTGNTEAFF
TRBJ1-5 | TRBD1 | 14 | TRBV7-9 | CASSTGGDGQPQHF
TRBJ2-7 | TRBD1 | 14 | TRBV28 | CASTNPDRGYEQYF
TRBJ2-5 | TRBD2 | 16 | TRBV13 | CASSLRLAGFRETQYF
TRBJ2-1 | - | 12 | TRBV7-2 | CASSSGLGAQFF
TRBJ1-2 | - | 15 | TRBV7-9 | CASSLESDLFQGYTF
TRBJ1-5 | - | 13 | TRBV30 | CAWSLGVGQPQHF
TRBJ2-7 | - | 13 | TRBV2 | CASTQGWGYEQYF
TRBJ1-1 | - | 15 | TRBV30 | CAWSVRGLRDTEAFF
TRBJ2-1 | TRBD2 | 18 | TRBV5-1 | CASSSLGLAQSSYNEQFF
TRBJ2-5 | TRBD2 | 18 | TRBV5-5 | CASSLKGLAGGLRWTQYF
TRBJ2-6 | - | 18 | TRBV5-4 | CASSLELGAAPGANVLTF
TRBJ2-7 | TRBD2 | 14 | TRBV7-9 | CASTRTSGSYEQYF
TRBJ1-1 | TRBD1 | 17 | TRBV5-1 | CASSLGQGARRDTEAFF
TRBJ1-5 | - | 13 | TRBV7-6 | CASSKTENQPQHF
TRBJ2-6 | - | 14 | TRBV30 | CAWSEGSGANVLTF
TRBJ1-5 | TRBD1 | 15 | TRBV19 | CASSGTGGADQPQHF
TRBJ1-5 | - | 16 | TRBV5-6 | CASSFSGKGSNQPQHF
TRBJ2-7 | TRBD2 | 13 | TRBV7-2 | CASSPLGTTEQYF
TRBJ2-7 | - | 17 | TRBV28 | CASSLWYLEGISYEQYF
TRBJ2-7 | - | 14 | TRBV7-9 | CASSFGTQVRQQYF
TRBJ2-1 | - | 14 | TRBV19 | CASSIPGAYNEQFF
TRBJ1-1 | TRBD1 | 17 | TRBV7-3 | CASSPRQGVYLNTEAFF
TRBJ2-7 | - | 14 | TRBV27 | CASIKGSGSYEQYF
TRBJ2-5 | TRBD2 | 14 | TRBV29-1 | CSVEGLAGIETQYF
TRBJ2-7 | TRBD2 | 15 | TRBV2 | CASSEVGGFTYEQYF
TRBJ1-5 | - | 15 | TRBV27 | CASSLLADSNQPQHF
TRBJ1-2 | - | 14 | TRBV28 | CASSLTGRWQGYTF
TRBJ2-7 | TRBD2 | 14 | TRBV11-2 | CASSWTSGGYEQYF
TRBJ1-1 | TRBD1 | 13 | TRBV11-2 | CASSFRDRREAFF
TRBJ2-2 | TRBD1 | 17 | TRBV9 | CASSVDRGRLTAGELFF
TRBJ2-4 | - | 13 | TRBV5-1 | CASSLEPQNIQYF
TRBJ1-1 | TRBD1 | 14 | TRBV11-1 | CASTPGQRNTEAFF
TRBJ2-1 | TRBD2 | 15 | TRBV5-6 | CASSSSGRSYNEQFF
TRBJ2-1 | TRBD2 | 15 | TRBV30 | CAWSGGRAGGNEQFF
TRBJ2-6 | - | 16 | TRBV10-2 | CASSDGESSGANVLTF
TRBJ1-2 | TRBD1 | 16 | TRBV4-3 | CASSPQTGGADYGYTF
TRBJ1-4 | TRBD1 | 16 | TRBV7-9 | CASSFGWGQGFEKLFF
TRBJ1-4 | TRBD1 | 15 | TRBV7-6 | CASSLGARGREKLFF
TRBJ1-5 | - | 14 | TRBV5-1 | CASSPGGENQPQHF
TRBJ2-1 | TRBD2 | 16 | TRBV5-4 | CASSSDRLAGGLEQFF
TRBJ2-5 | - | 18 | TRBV10-3 | CAISESMGRDIPRETQYF
TRBJ2-7 | TRBD2 | 16 | TRBV9 | CASSALLAGGKYEQYF
TRBJ2-7 | TRBD2 | 15 | TRBV10-3 | CAISLGTSGNYEQYF
TRBJ1-4 | TRBD1 | 15 | TRBV4-3 | CASSLTGQGLEKLFF
TRBJ2-1 | TRBD2 | 12 | TRBV29-1 | CSAQRGDGEQFF
TRBJ2-7 | - | 14 | TRBV5-1 | CASSLLQGFYEQYF
TRBJ1-1 | - | 13 | TRBV27 | CASSFLSNTEAFF
TRBJ1-3 | - | 13 | TRBV28 | CASSPWRGNTIYF
TRBJ2-7 | - | 11 | TRBV27 | CASGTRNEQYF